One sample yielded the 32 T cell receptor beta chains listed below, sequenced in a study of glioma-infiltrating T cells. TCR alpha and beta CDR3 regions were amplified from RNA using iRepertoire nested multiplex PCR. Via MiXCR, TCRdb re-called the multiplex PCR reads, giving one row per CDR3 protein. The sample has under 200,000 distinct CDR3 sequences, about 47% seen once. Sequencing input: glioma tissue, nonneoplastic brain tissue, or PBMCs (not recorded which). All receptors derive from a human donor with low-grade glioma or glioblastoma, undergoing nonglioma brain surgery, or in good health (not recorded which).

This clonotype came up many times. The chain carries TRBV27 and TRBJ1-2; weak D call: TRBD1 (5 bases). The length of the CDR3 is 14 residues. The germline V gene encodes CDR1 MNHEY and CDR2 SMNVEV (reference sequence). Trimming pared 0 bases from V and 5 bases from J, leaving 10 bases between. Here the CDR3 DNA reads TGTGCCAGCAGTTTATCAGGGGCGGTATATGGCTACACCTTC. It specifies CASSLSGAVYGYTF.

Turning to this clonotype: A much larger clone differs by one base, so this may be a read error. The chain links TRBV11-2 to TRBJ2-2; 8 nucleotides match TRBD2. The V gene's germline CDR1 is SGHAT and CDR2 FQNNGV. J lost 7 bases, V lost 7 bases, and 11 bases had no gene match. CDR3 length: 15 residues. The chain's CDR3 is CASTPLAEYNGELFF. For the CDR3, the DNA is TGTGCCAGCACCCCACTAGCGGAGTACAACGGGGAGCTGTTTTTT.

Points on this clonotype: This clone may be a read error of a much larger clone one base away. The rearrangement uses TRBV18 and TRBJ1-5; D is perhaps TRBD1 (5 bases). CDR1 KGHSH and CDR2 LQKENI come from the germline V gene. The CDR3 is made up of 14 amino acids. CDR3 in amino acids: CASSVQGKDQPQDF. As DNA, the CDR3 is TGTGCCAGCTCAGTGCAGGGAAAGGATCAGCCCCAGGATTTT.

The CDR3 protein is CASSLGRGGYQPKHF. The CDR3 nucleotides are TGTGCCAGCAGTTTGGGAAGGGGAGGTTATCAGCCCAAACATTTT. V usage is TRBV28 and J usage is TRBJ1-5, with D tentatively TRBD1 (5 bases). CDR3 size: 15 residues. CDR1 and CDR2 from the germline V gene are MDHEN and SYDVKM. Trimming shortened V by 3 bases and J by 16 bases, and 25 bases separated the two germline ends.

CDR3 coding DNA: TGTGCCAGCAGTGAAGGTGGGAGGAGTGAGAAGTACTTC. Amino acid sequence: CASSEGGRSEKYF. This chain links TRBV6-1 with TRBJ2-7; D is perhaps TRBD2 (6 bases). This CDR3 has 13 residues. Germline V gene sequence: CDR1 MNHNS, CDR2 SASEGT. Trimming took off 1 base at V and 11 bases at J, with 15 bases between the two ends.

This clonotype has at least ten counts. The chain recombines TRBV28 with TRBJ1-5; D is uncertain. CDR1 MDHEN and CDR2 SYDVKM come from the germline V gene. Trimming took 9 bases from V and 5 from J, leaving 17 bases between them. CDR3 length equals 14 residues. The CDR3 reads CASSLLGIDQPQHF. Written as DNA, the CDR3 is TGTGCCAGTAGCCTTCTTGGGATCGATCAGCCCCAGCATTTT.

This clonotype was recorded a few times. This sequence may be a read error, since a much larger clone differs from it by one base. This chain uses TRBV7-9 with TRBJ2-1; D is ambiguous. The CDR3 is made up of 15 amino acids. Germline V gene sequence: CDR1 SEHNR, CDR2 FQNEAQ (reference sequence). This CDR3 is CASSLVRHSYNEQSF. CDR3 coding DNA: TGTGCCAGCAGCTTAGTACGACACTCCTACAATGAGCAGTCCTTC.

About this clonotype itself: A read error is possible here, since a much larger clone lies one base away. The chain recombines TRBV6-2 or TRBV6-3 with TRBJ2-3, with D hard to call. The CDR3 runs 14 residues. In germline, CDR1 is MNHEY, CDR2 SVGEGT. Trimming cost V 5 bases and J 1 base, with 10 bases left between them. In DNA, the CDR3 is TGTGCCAGCAGTGACCCTTGGGGCACAGATACGCAGTATTTT. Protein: CASSDPWGTDTQYF.

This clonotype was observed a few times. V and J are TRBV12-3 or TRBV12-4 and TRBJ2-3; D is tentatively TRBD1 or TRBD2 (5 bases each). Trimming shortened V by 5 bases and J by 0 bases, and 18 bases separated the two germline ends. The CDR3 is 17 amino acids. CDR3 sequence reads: CASSAGTRDPSTDTQYF. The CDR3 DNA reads TGTGCCAGCAGTGCCGGGACCCGCGATCCTAGCACAGATACGCAGTATTTT.

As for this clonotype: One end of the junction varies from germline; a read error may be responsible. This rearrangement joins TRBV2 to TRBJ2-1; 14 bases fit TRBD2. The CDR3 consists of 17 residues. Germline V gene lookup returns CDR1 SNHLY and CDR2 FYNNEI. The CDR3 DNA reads TGTGCCAGCAAGGGGGGACTAGCGGGAGCGGGCTACAAGGAGCAGTTCTTC. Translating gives CASKGGLAGAGYKEQFF.

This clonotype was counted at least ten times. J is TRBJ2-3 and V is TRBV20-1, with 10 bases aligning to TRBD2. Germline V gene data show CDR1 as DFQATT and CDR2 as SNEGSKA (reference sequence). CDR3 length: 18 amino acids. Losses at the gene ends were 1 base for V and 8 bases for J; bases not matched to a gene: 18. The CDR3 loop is CSARAPPLAGVGYVTQYF. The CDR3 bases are TGCAGTGCTAGAGCCCCCCCCCTAGCGGGAGTGGGCTATGTTACGCAGTATTTT.

CDR3 nucleotide sequence: TGTGCCAGCTCGTCCCGGGAAGACACTGAAGCTTTCTTT. It yields the protein CASSSREDTEAFF. This rearrangement joins TRBV4-2 to TRBJ1-1, with D unresolved. V lost 8 bases and J lost 3, with 13 bases in between. The CDR3 is made up of 13 amino acids. Germline loops: CDR1 LGHNA, CDR2 YNFKEQ.

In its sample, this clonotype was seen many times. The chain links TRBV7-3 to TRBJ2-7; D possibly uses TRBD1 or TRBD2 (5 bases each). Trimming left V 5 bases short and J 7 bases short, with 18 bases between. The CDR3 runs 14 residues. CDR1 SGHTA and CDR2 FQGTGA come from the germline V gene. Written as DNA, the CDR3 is TGTGCCAGCAGCCGGGACGGAACAGAAAATGAGCAGTACTTC. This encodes CASSRDGTENEQYF. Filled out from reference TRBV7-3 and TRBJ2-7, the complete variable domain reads GAGVSQTPSNKVTEKGKYVELRCDPISGHTALYWYRQSLGQGPEFLIYFQGTGAADDSGLPNDRFFAVRPEGSVSTLKIQRTERGDSAVYLCASSRDGTENEQYFGPGTRLTVT.

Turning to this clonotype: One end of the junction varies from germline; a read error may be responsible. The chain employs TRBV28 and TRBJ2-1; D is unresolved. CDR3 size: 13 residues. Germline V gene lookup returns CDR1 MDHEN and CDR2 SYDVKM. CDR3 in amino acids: CDSRLPGANGKFF. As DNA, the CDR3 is TGTGACAGCAGGCTACCCGGCGCCAATGGGAAGTTCTTC.

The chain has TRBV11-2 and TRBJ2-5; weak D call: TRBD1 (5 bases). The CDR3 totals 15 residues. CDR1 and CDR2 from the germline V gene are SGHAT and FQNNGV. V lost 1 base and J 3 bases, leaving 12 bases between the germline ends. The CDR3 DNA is TGTGCCAGCAGCTTAGTACCGCAGGGTGAAGAGACCCAGTACTTC. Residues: CASSLVPQGEETQYF.

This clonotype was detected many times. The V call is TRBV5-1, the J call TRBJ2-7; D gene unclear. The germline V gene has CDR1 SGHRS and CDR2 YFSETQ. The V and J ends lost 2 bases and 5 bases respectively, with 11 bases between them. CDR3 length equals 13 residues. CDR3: CASSLRVANEQYF. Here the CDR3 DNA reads TGCGCCAGCAGCTTAAGGGTTGCCAACGAGCAGTACTTC.

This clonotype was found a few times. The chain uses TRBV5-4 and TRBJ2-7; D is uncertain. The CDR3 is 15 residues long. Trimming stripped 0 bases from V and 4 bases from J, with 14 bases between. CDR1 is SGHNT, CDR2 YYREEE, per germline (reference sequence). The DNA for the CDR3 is TGTGCCAGCAGCTTGGGTTCGGATAGTCGTTACGAGCAGTACTTC. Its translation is CASSLGSDSRYEQYF.

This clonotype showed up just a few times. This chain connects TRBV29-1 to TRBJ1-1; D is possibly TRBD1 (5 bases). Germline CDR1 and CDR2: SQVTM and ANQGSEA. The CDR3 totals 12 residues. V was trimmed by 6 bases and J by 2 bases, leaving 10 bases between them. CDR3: CSVRDGNTEAFF. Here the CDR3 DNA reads TGCAGCGTCAGGGACGGTAACACTGAAGCTTTCTTT. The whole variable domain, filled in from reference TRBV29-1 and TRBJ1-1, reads SAVISQKPSRDICQRGTSLTIQCQVDSQVTMMFWYRQQPGQSLTLIATANQGSEATYESGFVIDKFPISRPNLTFSTLTVSNMSPEDSSIYLCSVRDGNTEAFFGQGTRLTVV.

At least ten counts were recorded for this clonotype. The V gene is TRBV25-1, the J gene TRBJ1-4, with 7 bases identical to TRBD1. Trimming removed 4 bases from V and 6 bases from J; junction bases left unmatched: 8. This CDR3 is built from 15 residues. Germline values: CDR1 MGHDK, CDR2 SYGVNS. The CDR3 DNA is TGTGCCAGCAGTGGGAGGACAGGACAATATGAAAAACTGTTTTTT. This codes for CASSGRTGQYEKLFF.

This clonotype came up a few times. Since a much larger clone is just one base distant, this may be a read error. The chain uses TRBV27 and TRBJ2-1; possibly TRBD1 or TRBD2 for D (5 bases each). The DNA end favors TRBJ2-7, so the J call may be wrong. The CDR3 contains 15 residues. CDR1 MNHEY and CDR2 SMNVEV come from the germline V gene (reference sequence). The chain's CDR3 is CASSLLGEPYNEQYF. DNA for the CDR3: TGTGCCAGCAGTTTATTGGGGGAGCCCTACAATGAGCAGTACTTC.

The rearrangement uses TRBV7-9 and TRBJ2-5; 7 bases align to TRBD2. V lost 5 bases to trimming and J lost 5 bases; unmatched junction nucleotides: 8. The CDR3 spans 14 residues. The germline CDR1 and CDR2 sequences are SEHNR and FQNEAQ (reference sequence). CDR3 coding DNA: TGTGCCAGCAGCCGTATGACTAGCCTGGAGACCCAGTACTTC. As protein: CASSRMTSLETQYF.

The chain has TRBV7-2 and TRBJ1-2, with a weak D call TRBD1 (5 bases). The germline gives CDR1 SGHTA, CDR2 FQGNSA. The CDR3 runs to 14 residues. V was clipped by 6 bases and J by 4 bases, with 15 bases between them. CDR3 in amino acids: CASRPTGRLYGYTF. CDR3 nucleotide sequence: TGTGCCAGCAGGCCAACGGGACGGCTCTATGGCTACACCTTC.

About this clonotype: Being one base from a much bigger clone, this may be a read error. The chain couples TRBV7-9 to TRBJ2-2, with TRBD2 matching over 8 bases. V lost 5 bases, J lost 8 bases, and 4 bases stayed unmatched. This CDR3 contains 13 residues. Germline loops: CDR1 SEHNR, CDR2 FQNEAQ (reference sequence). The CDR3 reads CASSGSGRGELFF. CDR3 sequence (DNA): TGTGCCAGCAGCGGCAGCGGGAGAGGGGAGCTGTTTTTT.

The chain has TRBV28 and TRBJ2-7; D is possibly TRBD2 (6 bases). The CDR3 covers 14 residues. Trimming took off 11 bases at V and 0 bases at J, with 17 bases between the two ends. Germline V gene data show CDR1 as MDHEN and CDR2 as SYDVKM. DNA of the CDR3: TGTGCCGGAGGGCCCTCTACTAGCTCCTACGAGCAGTACTTC. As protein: CAGGPSTSSYEQYF.

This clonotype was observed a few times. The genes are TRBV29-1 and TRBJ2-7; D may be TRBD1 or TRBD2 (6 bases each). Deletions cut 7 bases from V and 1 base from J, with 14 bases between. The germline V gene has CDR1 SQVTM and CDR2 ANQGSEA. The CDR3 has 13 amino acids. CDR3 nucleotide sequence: TGCAGCGGGGGAGGAGGGGGATCCTACGAGCAGTACTTC. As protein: CSGGGGGSYEQYF.

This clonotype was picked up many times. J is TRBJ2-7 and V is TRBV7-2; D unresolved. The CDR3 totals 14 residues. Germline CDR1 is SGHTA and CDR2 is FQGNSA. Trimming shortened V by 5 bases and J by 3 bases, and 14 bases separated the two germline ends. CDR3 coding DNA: TGTGCCAGCAGCGCCACGACAATCTACTACGAGCAGTACTTC. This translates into CASSATTIYYEQYF.

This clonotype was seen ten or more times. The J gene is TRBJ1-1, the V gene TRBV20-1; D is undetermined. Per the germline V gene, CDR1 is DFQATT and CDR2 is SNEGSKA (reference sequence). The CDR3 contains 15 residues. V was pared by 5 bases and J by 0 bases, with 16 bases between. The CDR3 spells CSAYAPVGLNTEAFF. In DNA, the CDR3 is TGCAGTGCTTATGCCCCGGTCGGATTGAACACTGAAGCTTTCTTT.

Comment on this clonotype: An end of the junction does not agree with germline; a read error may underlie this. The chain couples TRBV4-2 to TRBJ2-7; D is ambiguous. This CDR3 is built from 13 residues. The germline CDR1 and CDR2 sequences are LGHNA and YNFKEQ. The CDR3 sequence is CASSASQSYERYF. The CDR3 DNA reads TGTGCCAGCAGCGCCTCTCAGTCCTACGAGCGGTACTTC.

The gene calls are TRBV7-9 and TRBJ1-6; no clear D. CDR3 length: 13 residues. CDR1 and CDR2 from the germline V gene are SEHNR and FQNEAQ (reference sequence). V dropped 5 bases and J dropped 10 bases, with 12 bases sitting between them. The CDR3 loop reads CASSGLGSSPLHF. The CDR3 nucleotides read TGTGCCAGCAGCGGGTTAGGCTCCTCACCCCTCCACTTT.

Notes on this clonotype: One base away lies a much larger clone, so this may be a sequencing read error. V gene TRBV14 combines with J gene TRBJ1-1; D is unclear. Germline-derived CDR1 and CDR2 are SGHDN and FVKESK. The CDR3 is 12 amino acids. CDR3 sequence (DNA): TGTACCAGCAGCCTGTCGTCTGGTGAAGCTTTCTTT. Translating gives CTSSLSSGEAFF.

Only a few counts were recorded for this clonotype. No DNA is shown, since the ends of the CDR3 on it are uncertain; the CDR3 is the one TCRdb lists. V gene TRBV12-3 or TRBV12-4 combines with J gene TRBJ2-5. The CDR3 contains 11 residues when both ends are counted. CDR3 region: CASSSSETQYF.

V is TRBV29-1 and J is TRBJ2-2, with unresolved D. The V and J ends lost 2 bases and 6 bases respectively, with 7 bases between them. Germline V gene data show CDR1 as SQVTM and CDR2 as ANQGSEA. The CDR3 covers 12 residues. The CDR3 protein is CSVERHPGELFF. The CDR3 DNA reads TGCAGCGTTGAAAGACACCCCGGGGAGCTGTTTTTT.